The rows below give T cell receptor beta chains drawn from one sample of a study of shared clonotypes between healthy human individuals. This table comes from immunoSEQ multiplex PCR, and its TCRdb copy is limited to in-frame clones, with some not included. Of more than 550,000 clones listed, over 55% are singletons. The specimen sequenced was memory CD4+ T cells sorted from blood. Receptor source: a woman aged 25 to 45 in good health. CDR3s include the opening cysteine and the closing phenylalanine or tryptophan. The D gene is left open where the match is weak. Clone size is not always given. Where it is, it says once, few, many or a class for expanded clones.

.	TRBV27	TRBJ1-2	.	CASSLDSNIGGRGYTF	TGTGCCAGCAGCCTAGACAGCAATATCGGAGGCAGGGGCTACACCTTC
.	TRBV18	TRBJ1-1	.	CASSPDRWNTEAFF	TGTGCCAGCTCACCAGACAGGTGGAACACTGAAGCTTTCTTT
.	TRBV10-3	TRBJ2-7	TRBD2	CAISPLAGTGEQYF	TGTGCCATCAGTCCACTAGCGGGCACGGGTGAGCAGTACTTC
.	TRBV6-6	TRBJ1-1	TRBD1	CASSLDRETEAFF	TGTGCCAGCAGCCTCGACAGGGAGACTGAAGCTTTCTTT
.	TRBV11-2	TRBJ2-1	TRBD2	CASSFGLAGGPSANEQFF	TGTGCCAGCAGCTTCGGACTAGCGGGAGGGCCATCGGCCAATGAGCAGTTCTTC
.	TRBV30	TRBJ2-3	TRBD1	CAWSVGGGSTDTQYF	TGTGCCTGGAGTGTAGGGGGCGGTAGCACAGATACGCAGTATTTT
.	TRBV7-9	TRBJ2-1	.	CASSPGTQRNNEQFF	TGTGCCAGCAGCCCAGGCACCCAGAGGAACAATGAGCAGTTCTTC
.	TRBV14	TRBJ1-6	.	CASSQGVGLTPLHF	TGTGCCAGCAGCCAAGGAGTCGGGTTGACACCCCTCCACTTT
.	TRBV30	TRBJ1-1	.	CAWSIQANTEAFF	TGTGCCTGGAGTATACAGGCGAACACTGAAGCTTTCTTT
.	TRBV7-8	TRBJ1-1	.	CASSTYLNTEAFF	TGTGCCAGCAGCACGTACTTGAACACTGAAGCTTTCTTT
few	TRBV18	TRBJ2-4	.	CASSPGGGAKNIQYF	TGTGCCAGCTCACCGGGCGGTGGAGCCAAAAACATTCAGTACTTC
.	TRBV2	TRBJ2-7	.	CASSAGERRSYEQYF	TGTGCCAGCAGTGCAGGCGAGAGACGCTCCTACGAGCAGTACTTC
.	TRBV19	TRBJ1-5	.	CASTPGRSYSNQPQHF	TGTGCCAGTACTCCGGGACGGTCGTATAGCAATCAGCCCCAGCATTTT
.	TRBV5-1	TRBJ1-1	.	CASSPDSSNTEAFF	TGCGCCAGCAGCCCCGACTCTTCAAACACTGAAGCTTTCTTT
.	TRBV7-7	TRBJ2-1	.	CASSPRTQGGEQFF	TGTGCCAGCAGCCCACGGACCCAGGGGGGTGAGCAGTTCTTC
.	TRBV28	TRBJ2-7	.	CASSPTGLPKEQYF	TGTGCCAGCAGCCCAACGGGACTCCCTAAAGAGCAGTACTTC
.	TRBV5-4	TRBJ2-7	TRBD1	CASSSGQGATPAAYEQYF	TGTGCCAGCAGCTCCGGACAGGGGGCCACCCCAGCGGCCTACGAGCAGTACTTC
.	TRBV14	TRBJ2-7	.	CASSQRGGGSYEQYF	TGTGCCAGCAGCCAAAGGGGGGGAGGCTCCTACGAGCAGTACTTC
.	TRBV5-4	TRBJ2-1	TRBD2	CASSSTSGSRDEQFF	TGTGCCAGCAGCTCAACTAGCGGGAGTAGGGATGAGCAGTTCTTC
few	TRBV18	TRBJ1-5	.	CASSEDSQNQPQHF	TGTGCCAGCTCAGAAGACAGCCAAAATCAGCCCCAGCATTTT
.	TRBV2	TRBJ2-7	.	CASSELPYEQYF	TGTGCCAGCAGTGAACTCCCCTACGAGCAGTACTTC
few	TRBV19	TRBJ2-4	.	CASSIPGGARDIQYF	TGTGCCAGTAGTATCCCCGGGGGAGCGAGGGACATTCAGTACTTC
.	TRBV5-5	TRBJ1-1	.	CASSLFQNTEAFF	TGTGCCAGCAGCTTATTTCAGAACACTGAAGCTTTCTTT
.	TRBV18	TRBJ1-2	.	CASSPNEEYGYTF	TGTGCCAGCTCACCGAATGAGGAGTATGGCTACACCTTC
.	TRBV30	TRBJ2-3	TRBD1	CAWRATGVATDTQYF	TGTGCCTGGAGGGCCACAGGGGTTGCCACAGATACGCAGTATTTT
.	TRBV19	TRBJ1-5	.	CASSPAGGHQPQHF	TGTGCCAGTAGTCCAGCGGGTGGTCATCAGCCCCAGCATTTT
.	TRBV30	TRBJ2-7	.	CAWSVPRTVPYEQYF	TGTGCCTGGAGTGTGCCTAGGACAGTACCCTACGAGCAGTACTTC
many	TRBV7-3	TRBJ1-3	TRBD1	CASSLTLPGQEDGNTIYF	TGTGCCAGCAGCTTAACACTTCCGGGACAGGAGGATGGAAACACCATATATTTT
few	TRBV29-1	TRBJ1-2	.	CSVYRTATYGYTF	TGCAGCGTTTATAGGACGGCCACCTATGGCTACACCTTC
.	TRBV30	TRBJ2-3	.	CAWRQGGLRTDTQYF	TGTGCCTGGAGGCAGGGCGGGCTCCGCACAGATACGCAGTATTTT
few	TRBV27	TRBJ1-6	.	CASSRKGHNSPLHF	TGTGCCAGCAGTCGTAAGGGACATAATTCACCCCTCCACTTT
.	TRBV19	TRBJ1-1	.	CASRHREGSKHTEAFF	TGTGCCAGTAGACACCGGGAGGGAAGTAAGCACACTGAAGCTTTCTTT
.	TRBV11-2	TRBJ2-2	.	CASSLNTGELFF	TGTGCCAGCAGCTTAAACACCGGGGAGCTGTTTTTT
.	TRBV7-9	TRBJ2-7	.	CASSLGTALTYEQYF	TGTGCCAGCAGCTTAGGGACAGCACTTACCTACGAGCAGTACTTC
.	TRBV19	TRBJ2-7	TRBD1	CASSMQGATYEQYF	TGTGCCAGTAGTATGCAGGGGGCCACCTACGAGCAGTACTTC
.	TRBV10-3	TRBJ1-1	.	CAISPGPGAAFF	TGTGCCATCAGTCCGGGACCCGGCGCAGCTTTCTTT
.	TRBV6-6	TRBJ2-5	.	CASSPRGQETQYF	TGTGCCAGCAGTCCCCGGGGCCAGGAGACCCAGTACTTC
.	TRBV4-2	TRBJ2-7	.	CASAGVGSFYEQYF	TGTGCCAGCGCCGGCGTGGGCTCCTTCTACGAGCAGTACTTC
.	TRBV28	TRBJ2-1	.	CASTKPHPDGYNEQFF	TGTGCCAGCACCAAACCCCACCCGGACGGATACAATGAGCAGTTCTTC
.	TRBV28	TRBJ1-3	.	CASSPGGLWGIQSSGNTIYF	TGTGCCAGCAGTCCAGGAGGCCTATGGGGAATACAGAGCTCTGGAAACACCATATATTTT
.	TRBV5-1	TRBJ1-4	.	CASSFDVPNEKLFF	TGCGCCAGCAGCTTCGACGTACCTAATGAAAAACTGTTTTTT
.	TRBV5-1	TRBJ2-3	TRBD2	CASAWGTSGDTDTQYF	TGCGCCAGCGCGTGGGGGACTAGCGGGGACACAGATACGCAGTATTTT
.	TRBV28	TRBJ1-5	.	CASSFSRKSQHF	TGTGCCAGCAGTTTCTCCAGAAAGTCCCAGCATTTT
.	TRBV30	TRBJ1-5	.	CAWSLAGNQPQHF	TGTGCCTGGAGCCTAGCGGGTAATCAGCCCCAGCATTTT